The sequence of this T cell receptor beta chain was determined in a study of blood T cell repertoires in COVID-19. Looking at the study overall: Both acute and convalescent COVID-19 samples were obtained from the United States, Italy and Spain. T cells, B-cell-depleted T cells, or PBMCs provided the cDNA or gDNA that served as material.

The length of the CDR3 is 14 residues. In germline, CDR1 is MNHEY, CDR2 SVGAGI. The trim removed 7 bases at V and 2 bases at J, leaving 6 bases unmatched. Profiled with immunoSEQ multiplex PCR; TCRdb holds only in-frame clones, not every one. The sample has approximately 190,000 clones, roughly 80% seen once; the top ten hold 17%. This chain uses TRBV6-5 with TRBJ2-3; 7 bases are shared with TRBD2. This sequence originates from a man between 60 and 75 years old with active or convalescent COVID-19. The sample taken for sequencing was peripheral blood. The CDR3: CASKRGGNTDTQYF. The CDR3 DNA reads TGTGCCAGCAAGCGGGGAGGGAACACAGATACGCAGTATTTT.